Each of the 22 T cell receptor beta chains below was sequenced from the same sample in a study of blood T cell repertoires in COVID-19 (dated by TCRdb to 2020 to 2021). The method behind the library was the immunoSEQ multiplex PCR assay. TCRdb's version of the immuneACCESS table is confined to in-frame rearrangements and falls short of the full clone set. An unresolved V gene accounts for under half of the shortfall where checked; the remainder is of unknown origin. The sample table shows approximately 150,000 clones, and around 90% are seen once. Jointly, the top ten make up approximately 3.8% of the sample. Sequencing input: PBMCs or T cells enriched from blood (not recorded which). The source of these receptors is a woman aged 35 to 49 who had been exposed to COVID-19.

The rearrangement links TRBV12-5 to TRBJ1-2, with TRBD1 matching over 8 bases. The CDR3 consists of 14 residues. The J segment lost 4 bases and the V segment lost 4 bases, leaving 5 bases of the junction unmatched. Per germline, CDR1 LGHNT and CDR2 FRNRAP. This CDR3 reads CASGSTGGFYGYTF. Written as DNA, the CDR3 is TGTGCTAGTGGTTCAACAGGGGGATTCTATGGCTACACCTTC.

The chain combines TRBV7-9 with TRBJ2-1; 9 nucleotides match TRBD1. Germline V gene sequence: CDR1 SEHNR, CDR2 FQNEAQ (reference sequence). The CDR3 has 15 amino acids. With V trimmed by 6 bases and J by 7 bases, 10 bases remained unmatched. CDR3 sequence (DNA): TGTGCCAGCAGGCGTCCGGGACAGGGAGCAAATGAGCAGTTCTTC. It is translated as CASRRPGQGANEQFF.

CDR3 coding DNA: TGTGCCAGCAGCTTTCCCGGGGGGGAAGCTTTCTTT. It is translated as CASSFPGGEAFF. V gene TRBV27 combines with J gene TRBJ1-1, with D possibly TRBD1 on 5 matching bases. Trimming removed 6 bases at V and 8 bases at J, with 13 bases between. The CDR3 consists of 12 residues. Per the germline V gene, CDR1 is MNHEY and CDR2 is SMNVEV (reference sequence).

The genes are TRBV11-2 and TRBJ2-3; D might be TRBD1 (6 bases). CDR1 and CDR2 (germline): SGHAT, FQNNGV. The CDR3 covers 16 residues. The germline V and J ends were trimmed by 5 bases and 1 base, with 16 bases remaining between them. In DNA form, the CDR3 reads TGTGCCAGCAGCCCGCGGTGGGGGCCCGGCACAGATACGCAGTATTTT. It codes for CASSPRWGPGTDTQYF.

The CDR3 region is CASSTTGRTEAFF. Here the CDR3 DNA reads TGCGCCAGCAGCACCACAGGGCGCACTGAAGCTTTCTTT. The chain has TRBV5-1 and TRBJ1-1; the D gene is possibly TRBD1 (6 bases). The CDR3 has 13 amino acids. V lost 4 bases, J lost 4 bases, and 11 bases lay in between. Germline loops: CDR1 SGHRS, CDR2 YFSETQ. The full variable domain, with the rest looked up from reference TRBV5-1 and TRBJ1-1, is KAGVTQTPRYLIKTRGQQVTLSCSPISGHRSVSWYQQTPGQGLQFLFEYFSETQRNKGNFPGRFSGRQFSNSRSEMNVSTLELGDSALYLCASSTTGRTEAFFGQGTRLTVV.

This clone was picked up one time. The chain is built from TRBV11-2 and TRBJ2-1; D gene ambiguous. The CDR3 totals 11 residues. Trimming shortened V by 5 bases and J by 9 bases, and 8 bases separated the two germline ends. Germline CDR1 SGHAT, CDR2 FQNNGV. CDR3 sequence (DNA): TGTGCCAGCAGCATCGGCGGTGAGCAGTTCTTC. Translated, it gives CASSIGGEQFF.

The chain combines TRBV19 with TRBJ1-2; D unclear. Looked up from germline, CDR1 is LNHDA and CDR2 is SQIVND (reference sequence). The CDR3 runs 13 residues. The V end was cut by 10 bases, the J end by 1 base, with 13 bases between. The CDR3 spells CATAQQHNYGYTF. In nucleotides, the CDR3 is TGTGCCACAGCACAACAGCATAACTATGGCTACACCTTC.

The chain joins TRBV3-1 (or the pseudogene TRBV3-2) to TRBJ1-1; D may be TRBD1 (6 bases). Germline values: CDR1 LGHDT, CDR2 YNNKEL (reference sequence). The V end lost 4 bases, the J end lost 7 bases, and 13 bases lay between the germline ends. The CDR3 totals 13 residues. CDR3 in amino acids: CASSPGQTHEAFF. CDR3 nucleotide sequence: TGTGCCAGCAGCCCCGGACAGACCCATGAAGCTTTCTTT.

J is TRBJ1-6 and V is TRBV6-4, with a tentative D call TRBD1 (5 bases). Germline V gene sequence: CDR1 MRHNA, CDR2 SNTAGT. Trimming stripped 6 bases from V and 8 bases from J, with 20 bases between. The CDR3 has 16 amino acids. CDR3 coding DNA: TGTGCCAGCAGCCCCGGGGCGGGAGGGTCCTATTCACCCCTCCACTTT. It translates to CASSPGAGGSYSPLHF.

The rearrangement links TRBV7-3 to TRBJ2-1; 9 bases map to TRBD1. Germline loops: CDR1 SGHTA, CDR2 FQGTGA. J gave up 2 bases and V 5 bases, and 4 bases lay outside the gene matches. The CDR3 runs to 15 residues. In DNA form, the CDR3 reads TGTGCCAGCAGCAAAGACAGGGGGACCTACAATGAGCAGTTCTTC. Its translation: CASSKDRGTYNEQFF.

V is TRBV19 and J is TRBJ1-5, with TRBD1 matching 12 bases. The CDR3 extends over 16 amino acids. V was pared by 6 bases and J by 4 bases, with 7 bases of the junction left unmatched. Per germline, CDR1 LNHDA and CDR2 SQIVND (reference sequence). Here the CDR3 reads CASSPGTGGRNQPQHF. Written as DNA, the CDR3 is TGTGCCAGTAGCCCCGGGACAGGGGGCCGTAATCAGCCCCAGCATTTT.

In DNA, the CDR3 is TGTGCCAGCAGCTTAGTCGCGGGAGTGAACACTGAAGCTTTCTTT. Its translation is CASSLVAGVNTEAFF. The rearrangement links TRBV7-9 to TRBJ1-1; D uncertain. Looked up from germline, CDR1 is SEHNR and CDR2 is FQNEAQ (reference sequence). The CDR3 covers 15 residues. V lost 1 base and J 0 bases, leaving 9 bases between the germline ends. The variable domain in full, with the rest retrieved from reference TRBV7-9 and TRBJ1-1, is DTGVSQNPRHKITKRGQNVTFRCDPISEHNRLYWYRQTLGQGPEFLTYFQNEAQLEKSRLLSDRFSAERPKGSFSTLEIQRTEQGDSAMYLCASSLVAGVNTEAFFGQGTRLTVV.

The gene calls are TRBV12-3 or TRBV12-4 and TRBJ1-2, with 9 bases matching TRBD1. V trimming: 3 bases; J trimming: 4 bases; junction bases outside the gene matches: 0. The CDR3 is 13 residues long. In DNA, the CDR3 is TGTGCCAGCAGTTTGGACAGGGGCTATGGCTACACCTTC. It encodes CASSLDRGYGYTF.

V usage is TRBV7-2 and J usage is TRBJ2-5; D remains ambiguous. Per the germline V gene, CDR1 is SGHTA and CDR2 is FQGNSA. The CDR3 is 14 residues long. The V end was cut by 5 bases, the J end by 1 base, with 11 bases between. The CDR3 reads CASSPPSVQETQYF. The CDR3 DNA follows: TGTGCCAGCAGCCCCCCGTCTGTCCAAGAGACCCAGTACTTC.

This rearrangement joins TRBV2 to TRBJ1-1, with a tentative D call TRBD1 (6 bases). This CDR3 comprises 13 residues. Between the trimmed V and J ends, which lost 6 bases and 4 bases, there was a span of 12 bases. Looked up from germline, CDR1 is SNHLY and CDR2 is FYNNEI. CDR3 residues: CASRVTGSTEAFF. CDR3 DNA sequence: TGTGCCAGCAGGGTGACAGGTAGCACTGAAGCTTTCTTT.

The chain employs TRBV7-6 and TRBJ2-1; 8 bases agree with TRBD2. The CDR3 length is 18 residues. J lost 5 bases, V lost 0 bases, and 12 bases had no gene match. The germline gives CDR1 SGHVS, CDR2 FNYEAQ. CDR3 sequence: CASSLAPAGGAGDNEQFF. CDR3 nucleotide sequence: TGTGCCAGCAGCTTAGCCCCAGCCGGGGGGGCGGGTGACAATGAGCAGTTCTTC. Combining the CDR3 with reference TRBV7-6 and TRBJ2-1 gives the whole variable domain GAGVSQSPRYKVTKRGQDVALRCDPISGHVSLYWYRQALGQGPEFLTYFNYEAQQDKSGLPNDRFSAERPEGSISTLTIQRTEQRDSAMYRCASSLAPAGGAGDNEQFFGPGTRLTVL.

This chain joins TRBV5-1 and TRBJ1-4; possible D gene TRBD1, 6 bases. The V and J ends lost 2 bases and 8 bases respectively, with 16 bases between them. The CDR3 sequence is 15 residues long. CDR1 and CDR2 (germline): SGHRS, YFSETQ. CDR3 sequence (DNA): TGCGCCAGCAGCTTTCTCACGGCAGGGGAGGAAAAACTGTTTTTT. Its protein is CASSFLTAGEEKLFF.

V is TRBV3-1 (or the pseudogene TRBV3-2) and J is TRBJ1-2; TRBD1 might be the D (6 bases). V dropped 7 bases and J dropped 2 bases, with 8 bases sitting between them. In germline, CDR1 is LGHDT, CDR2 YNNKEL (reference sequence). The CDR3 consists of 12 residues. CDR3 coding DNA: TGTGCCAGCAAGGACAGAAACTATGGCTACACCTTC. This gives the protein CASKDRNYGYTF.

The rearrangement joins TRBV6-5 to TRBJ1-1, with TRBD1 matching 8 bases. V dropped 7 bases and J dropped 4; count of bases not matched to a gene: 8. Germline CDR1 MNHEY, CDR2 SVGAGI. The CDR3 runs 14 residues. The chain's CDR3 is CASTPDRGATEAFF. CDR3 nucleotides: TGTGCCAGCACCCCTGACAGGGGAGCCACTGAAGCTTTCTTT.

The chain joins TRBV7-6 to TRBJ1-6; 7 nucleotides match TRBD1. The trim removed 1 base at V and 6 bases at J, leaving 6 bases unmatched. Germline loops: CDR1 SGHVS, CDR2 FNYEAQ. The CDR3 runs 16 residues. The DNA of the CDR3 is TGTGCCAGCAGCTTAGATGCACAGGGGATTAATTCACCCCTCCACTTT. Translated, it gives CASSLDAQGINSPLHF.

The CDR3 here is CASSPRGQGSNEQFF. CDR3 nucleotide sequence: TGTGCCAGCAGTCCCCGGGGACAGGGGAGCAATGAGCAGTTCTTC. This rearrangement joins TRBV6-5 to TRBJ2-1; 10 bases match TRBD1. After removal of 5 bases from V and 6 bases from J, the junction contained 7 bases not matched to a gene. There are 15 residues in the CDR3. Germline CDR1 and CDR2: MNHEY and SVGAGI.

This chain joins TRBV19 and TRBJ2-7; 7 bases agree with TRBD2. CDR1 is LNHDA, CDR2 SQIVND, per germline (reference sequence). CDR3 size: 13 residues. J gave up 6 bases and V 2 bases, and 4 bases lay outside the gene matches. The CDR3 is CASSINRGGEQYF. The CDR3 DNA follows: TGTGCCAGTAGTATAAATCGCGGGGGCGAGCAGTACTTC. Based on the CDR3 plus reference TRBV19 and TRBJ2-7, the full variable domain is DGGITQSPKYLFRKEGQNVTLSCEQNLNHDAMYWYRQDPGQGLRLIYYSQIVNDFQKGDIAEGYSVSREKKESFPLTVTSAQKNPTAFYLCASSINRGGEQYFGPGTRLTVT.